Listed here are 4 T cell receptor beta chains from one sample, sequenced in a study of CD8 T cells in ankylosing spondylitis. TCRdb fed the 5' RACE reads into MiXCR, producing one record per CDR3 protein. The data show tens of thousands of distinct CDR3 sequences, 7.2% seen once. The sequencing sample was made of blood, either unsorted or a sorted T cell fraction (not recorded which). The receptors originated from a male donor with ankylosing spondylitis or in good health (not recorded which).

The chain joins TRBV25-1 to TRBJ1-2; no clear D. The germline gives CDR1 MGHDK, CDR2 SYGVNS. The ends were cut back, 1 base at V and 2 bases at J, with 8 bases in the middle. The length of the CDR3 is 14 residues. CDR3 nucleotides: TGTGCCAGCAGTGAATTCCCCAAGAACTATGGCTACACCTTC. Its protein product is CASSEFPKNYGYTF.

This clonotype was recorded at least ten times. The chain carries TRBV9 and TRBJ1-1; D is unclear. Trimming stripped 4 bases from V and 4 bases from J, with 14 bases between. This CDR3 has 14 amino acids. The germline CDR1 and CDR2 sequences are SGDLS and YYNGEE. This CDR3 is CASSMTGEATEAFF. The CDR3 DNA sequence: TGTGCCAGCAGCATGACTGGGGAGGCCACTGAAGCTTTCTTT.

This clonotype was recorded many times. The V call is TRBV5-1, the J call TRBJ1-4; D gene uncertain. V shed 4 bases and J shed 3 bases, with 10 bases lying between them. The CDR3 covers 14 residues. Germline CDR1 and CDR2: SGHRS and YFSETQ. CDR3 nucleotides: TGCGCCAGCAGCCCAGACGGGGCTAATGAAAAACTGTTTTTT. Translated: CASSPDGANEKLFF.

This clonotype was observed at least ten times. The chain couples TRBV12-3 or TRBV12-4 to TRBJ1-5, with 7 nucleotides matching TRBD1. CDR3 length: 15 residues. V shed 5 bases, J shed 0 bases, and the junction held 4 bases outside the gene matches. The CDR3 is CASSRTGDSNQPQHF. The CDR3 DNA reads as TGTGCCAGCAGTCGTACAGGGGATAGCAATCAGCCCCAGCATTTT.